Following are 7 T cell receptor beta chains from one sample sequenced in a study of blood T cell repertoires in COVID-19. Assay: immunoSEQ multiplex PCR; the TCRdb copy retains only in-frame clones and omits some. There are hundreds of thousands of clones in the sample; 86% occur only once, and roughly 2% lies in the top ten. The sequenced material came from PBMCs or T cells enriched from blood (not recorded which). The source is a woman between 50 and 59 years old who had recovered from COVID-19.

The chain has TRBV18 and TRBJ1-5; possibly TRBD1 for D (5 bases). Trimming cost V 4 bases and J 4 bases, with 11 bases left between them. Germline CDR1 KGHSH, CDR2 LQKENI. This CDR3 has 14 residues. In DNA form, the CDR3 reads TGTGCCAGCTCACGGGGCCGATCTAATCAGCCCCAGCATTTT. Translated: CASSRGRSNQPQHF.

The genes are TRBV9 and TRBJ1-1; D possibly corresponds to TRBD1 (5 bases). V was trimmed by 4 bases and J by 0 bases, leaving 16 bases between them. Germline V gene sequence: CDR1 SGDLS, CDR2 YYNGEE. The CDR3 is 16 residues long. CDR3 in amino acids: CASSSRGLGMNTEAFF. In nucleotides, the CDR3 is TGTGCCAGCAGCTCTAGGGGTCTGGGGATGAACACTGAAGCTTTCTTT.

This chain uses TRBV3-1 (or the pseudogene TRBV3-2) with TRBJ1-2; D gene uncertain. Germline-derived CDR1 and CDR2 are LGHDT and YNNKEL (reference sequence). Trimming took 4 bases from V and 4 from J, leaving 13 bases between them. CDR3 length: 14 amino acids. CDR3 in amino acids: CASSLSRGTYGYTF. The CDR3 nucleotides are TGTGCCAGCAGCCTCAGCCGGGGTACCTATGGCTACACCTTC.

This chain links TRBV29-1 with TRBJ1-5, with D tentatively TRBD1 (6 bases). The CDR3 length is 12 residues. Looked up from germline, CDR1 is SQVTM and CDR2 is ANQGSEA. The V end lost 7 bases, the J end lost 6 bases, and 13 bases lay between the germline ends. CDR3 in DNA: TGCAGCGCACAGGGTGAGGGTCAGCCCCAGCATTTT. Translated, it gives CSAQGEGQPQHF.

The rearrangement links TRBV6-5 to TRBJ1-5; no definite D call. CDR3 length: 13 residues. The V gene's germline CDR1 is MNHEY and CDR2 SVGAGI. Trimming left V 6 bases short and J 2 bases short, with 8 bases between. The CDR3 nucleotides read TGTGCCAGCAGGGCTGGAGGCAATCAGCCCCAGCATTTT. This sequence encodes CASRAGGNQPQHF.

The DNA for the CDR3 is TGTGCCAGCTCACCCATGGTCACTAGCGGGGGGAGCTCCTACAATGAGCAGTTCTTC. It is translated as CASSPMVTSGGSSYNEQFF. The chain carries TRBV18 and TRBJ2-1; 12 bases map to TRBD2. The CDR3 extends over 19 amino acids. Germline CDR1 KGHSH, CDR2 LQKENI. Germline trimming cut 3 bases from V and 0 bases from J; bases unmatched to any gene: 9.

The chain uses TRBV27 and TRBJ1-4; 10 nucleotides align to TRBD1. CDR3 size: 15 residues. Losses at the gene ends were 4 bases for V and 8 bases for J; bases not matched to a gene: 7. Germline CDR1 and CDR2: MNHEY and SMNVEV (reference sequence). The CDR3 region is CASSSYGTGEEKLFF. CDR3 DNA: TGTGCCAGCAGTTCCTACGGGACAGGGGAAGAAAAACTGTTTTTT.